The 19 T cell receptor beta chains below all came from one sample that was sequenced in a study of blood T cell repertoires in COVID-19. This table comes from immunoSEQ multiplex PCR, and its TCRdb copy is limited to in-frame clones, with some not included. The sample records 150,000 to 200,000 clones, 87% being singletons. Specimen: PBMCs or T cells enriched from blood (not recorded which). All receptors derive from a woman aged 30 to 39 who had recovered from COVID-19.

The rearrangement joins TRBV15 to TRBJ2-5, with 13 bases lining up with TRBD2. The V gene end was trimmed by 8 bases and the J gene end by 3 bases; junction bases not matched to a gene: 0. CDR3 size: 13 residues. Germline CDR1 is LNHNV and CDR2 is YYDKDF (reference sequence). CDR3 DNA: TGTGCCACCGGGACTAGCGGGAAAGAGACCCAGTACTTC. Its protein is CATGTSGKETQYF.

The V gene is TRBV24-1, the J gene TRBJ1-5; 9 bases are a match to TRBD1. The CDR3 consists of 19 residues. The germline V gene has CDR1 KGHDR and CDR2 SFDVKD. V trimming: 2 bases; J trimming: 0 bases; junction bases outside the gene matches: 10. The CDR3 sequence is CATSDSGDRARPSNQPQHF. The CDR3 nucleotides read TGTGCCACCAGTGATTCCGGGGACAGGGCGAGACCTAGCAATCAGCCCCAGCATTTT.

The chain couples TRBV29-1 to TRBJ2-1; no reliable D call. This CDR3 is built from 11 residues. The V end was cut by 1 base, the J end by 7 bases, with 5 bases between. Germline values: CDR1 SQVTM, CDR2 ANQGSEA. The CDR3 protein is CSVEGGNEQFF. CDR3 DNA: TGCAGCGTTGAAGGCGGTAATGAGCAGTTCTTC.

V and J are TRBV29-1 and TRBJ1-1, with D unclear. This CDR3 spans 12 amino acids. Germline V lookup: CDR1 SQVTM, CDR2 ANQGSEA. V was clipped by 3 bases and J by 1 base, with 6 bases between them. This CDR3 reads CSVEYRNTEAFF. DNA for the CDR3: TGCAGCGTTGAGTACAGGAACACTGAAGCTTTCTTT. The full variable domain, rest sourced from reference TRBV29-1 and TRBJ1-1, is SAVISQKPSRDICQRGTSLTIQCQVDSQVTMMFWYRQQPGQSLTLIATANQGSEATYESGFVIDKFPISRPNLTFSTLTVSNMSPEDSSIYLCSVEYRNTEAFFGQGTRLTVV.

The chain carries TRBV20-1 and TRBJ1-2; 7 nucleotides match TRBD1. Germline loops: CDR1 DFQATT, CDR2 SNEGSKA (reference sequence). Trimming cost V 7 bases and J 4 bases; bases outside gene matches: 3. The length of the CDR3 is 11 residues. CDR3 DNA: TGCAGTGTGACAGGGTCCTATGGCTACACCTTC. The encoded protein is CSVTGSYGYTF.

This clone has a single count. This sequence joins TRBV6-1 and TRBJ1-5, with TRBD1 identical over 7 bases. Unmatched junction bases numbered 3, after V lost 3 bases and J lost 1 base. The CDR3 spans 15 residues. Germline-derived CDR1 and CDR2 are MNHNS and SASEGT. The CDR3 region has the DNA TGTGCCAGCAGTGAGACAGGGCCCAGCAATCAGCCCCAGCATTTT. Translated, it gives CASSETGPSNQPQHF.

The chain couples TRBV6-2 or TRBV6-3 to TRBJ1-1; the D gene is possibly TRBD1 (6 bases). V gave up 2 bases and J gave up 5 bases, with 9 bases separating them. There are 13 residues in the CDR3. Germline V gene data show CDR1 as MNHEY and CDR2 as SVGEGT. Here the CDR3 DNA reads TGTGCCAGCAGTTACACAGGGAGAACTGAAGCTTTCTTT. This sequence encodes CASSYTGRTEAFF.

The rearrangement links TRBV5-1 to TRBJ2-1; D possibly corresponds to TRBD2 (6 bases). Trimming cost V 3 bases and J 7 bases, with 17 bases left between them. Germline lookup yields CDR1 SGHRS and CDR2 YFSETQ. CDR3 length: 15 amino acids. CDR3 region: CASSYSREKRNEQFF. The DNA for the CDR3 is TGCGCCAGCAGCTACTCCCGGGAGAAAAGGAATGAGCAGTTCTTC.

The gene calls are TRBV19 and TRBJ2-7, with D possibly TRBD2 on 5 matching bases. V shed 3 bases and J shed 7 bases, with 19 bases lying between them. Germline CDR1 LNHDA, CDR2 SQIVND (reference sequence). This CDR3 spans 15 amino acids. In nucleotides, the CDR3 is TGTGCCAGTAGTATGGAGGCCACAGCCGGCAGTGAGCAGTACTTC. The encoded protein is CASSMEATAGSEQYF. The full variable domain, in which reference TRBV19 and TRBJ2-7 provide the parts outside the CDR3, is DGGITQSPKYLFRKEGQNVTLSCEQNLNHDAMYWYRQDPGQGLRLIYYSQIVNDFQKGDIAEGYSVSREKKESFPLTVTSAQKNPTAFYLCASSMEATAGSEQYFGPGTRLTVT.

This clone is a singleton in its sample. This chain links TRBV7-2 with TRBJ1-1; the D gene is possibly TRBD1 (5 bases). CDR1 and CDR2 from the germline V gene are SGHTA and FQGNSA. Trimming took 7 bases from V and 5 from J, leaving 17 bases between them. The CDR3 extends over 14 amino acids. The CDR3 nucleotides read TGTGCCAGCACTCCTCCGGGTCCAGGGACTGAAGCTTTCTTT. Protein sequence: CASTPPGPGTEAFF.

This clone was counted a few times. V is TRBV11-2 and J is TRBJ1-3, with a possible D match to TRBD1 (5 bases). Germline V gene lookup returns CDR1 SGHAT and CDR2 FQNNGV. Trimming left V 5 bases short and J 3 bases short, with 14 bases between. The CDR3 spans 15 residues. CDR3 amino acids: CASSQEIGDGNTIYF. The CDR3 coding sequence is TGTGCCAGCAGCCAAGAGATAGGGGATGGAAACACCATATATTTT.

This chain joins TRBV14 and TRBJ2-4; 10 bases align to TRBD2. CDR1 is SGHDN and CDR2 is FVKESK in the germline V gene. The CDR3 runs to 15 residues. The V and J ends lost 3 bases and 6 bases, in that order; junction bases with no gene match: 5. This CDR3 reads CASSQPSGGRNIQYF. Written as DNA, the CDR3 is TGTGCCAGCAGCCAGCCTAGCGGGGGTAGAAACATTCAGTACTTC.

This clone was found once. The J gene is TRBJ2-2, the V gene TRBV11-2; 7 nucleotides match TRBD1. CDR3 size: 15 residues. V lost 5 bases and J lost 1; bases outside the gene matches: 4. CDR1 SGHAT and CDR2 FQNNGV come from the germline V gene. CDR3 loop: CASSRTGVNTGELFF. The CDR3, as DNA: TGTGCCAGCAGCCGGACAGGAGTGAACACCGGGGAGCTGTTTTTT.

The V gene is TRBV19, the J gene TRBJ2-7, with D possibly being TRBD2 (5 bases). CDR1 and CDR2 from the germline V gene are LNHDA and SQIVND (reference sequence). V was cut by 3 bases and J by 6 bases, with 6 bases left in between. The CDR3 runs 11 residues. The CDR3 DNA sequence: TGTGCCAGTAGTATGGGAGCCGAGCAGTACTTC. It yields the protein CASSMGAEQYF.

This clone occurred once. This chain joins TRBV3-1 (or the pseudogene TRBV3-2) and TRBJ2-2; 16 bases align to TRBD2. V shed 3 bases and J 6 bases; nucleotides not matched to a gene: 4. From germline, CDR1 is LGHDT and CDR2 YNNKEL (reference sequence). The CDR3 length is 17 residues. The CDR3 bases are TGTGCCAGCAGCCACTCGGGACTAGCGGGAGGGGCCGGGGAGCTGTTTTTT. It specifies CASSHSGLAGGAGELFF.

The chain uses TRBV10-2 and TRBJ1-3, with a weak D call TRBD1 (6 bases). The CDR3 covers 16 residues. The V end was cut by 2 bases, the J end by 0 bases, with 11 bases between. Germline loops: CDR1 WSHSY, CDR2 SAAADI. CDR3 DNA: TGCGCCAGCAGTGAGAACCGGGACAACTCTGGAAACACCATATATTTT. Translation gives CASSENRDNSGNTIYF.

The gene calls are TRBV7-9 and TRBJ1-5; 9 nucleotides agree with TRBD1. The CDR3 has 16 amino acids. Per the germline V gene, CDR1 is SEHNR and CDR2 is FQNEAQ (reference sequence). The junction had 6 bases not matched to a gene; V was cut back by 5 bases and J by 1 base. CDR3 sequence: CASSRGTGRSNQPQHF. CDR3 in DNA: TGTGCCAGCAGCCGAGGGACAGGGAGGAGCAATCAGCCCCAGCATTTT.

The chain employs TRBV15 and TRBJ2-7; 7 nucleotides match TRBD2. Trimming cost V 1 base and J 5 bases; bases outside gene matches: 8. The CDR3 covers 15 residues. Per the germline V gene, CDR1 is LNHNV and CDR2 is YYDKDF (reference sequence). This chain's CDR3 is CATSRVGRERHEQYF. CDR3 DNA sequence: TGTGCCACCAGCAGAGTTGGGCGGGAGAGGCACGAGCAGTACTTC.

The V and J genes are TRBV9 and TRBJ2-6; D unresolved. In germline, CDR1 is SGDLS, CDR2 YYNGEE. V lost 0 bases and J 1 base, leaving 5 bases between the germline ends. CDR3 size: 15 residues. CDR3 region: CASSVAGSGANVLTF. The CDR3 coding sequence is TGTGCCAGCAGCGTAGCCGGTTCTGGGGCCAACGTCCTGACTTTC. Variable domain in full (rest from reference TRBV9 and TRBJ2-6): DSGVTQTPKHLITATGQRVTLRCSPRSGDLSVYWYQQSLDQGLQFLIQYYNGEERAKGNILERFSAQQFPDLHSELNLSSLELGDSALYFCASSVAGSGANVLTFGAGSRLTVL.